These 10 T cell receptor beta chains originate from one sample sequenced in a study of spatial heterogeneity in lung cancer. TCRdb redid the calling of the 5' RACE reads with MiXCR, one entry per CDR3 protein. The table has 50,000 to 60,000 distinct CDR3 sequences, more than 6.5% seen once. Time point reported: blood at routine non-recurrence follow-up after resection. No cells were sorted before sequencing. The whole RNA sequenced was extracted from tumor, nontumor lung or frozen PBMC. Here the sequenced sample was PBMCs, taken at follow-up. These receptors came from a female donor with early-stage non-small cell lung cancer.

There are a few counts of this clonotype. The CDR3 nucleotides are TGTGCCACCACTCCCGGGAGCTCCTACAATGAGCAGTTCTTC. As protein: CATTPGSSYNEQFF. The chain has TRBV15 and TRBJ2-1, with a tentative D call TRBD2 (6 bases). The germline gives CDR1 LNHNV, CDR2 YYDKDF (reference sequence). V was clipped by 7 bases and J by 0 bases, with 10 bases between them. This CDR3 has 14 amino acids.

This clonotype was counted ten times or more. J is TRBJ2-3 and V is TRBV28; TRBD2 matches at 9 bases. Per germline, CDR1 MDHEN and CDR2 SYDVKM. J was trimmed by 2 bases and V by 7 bases; bases with no gene match: 4. The length of the CDR3 is 14 residues. Here the CDR3 reads CASIVAGVTDTQYF. In DNA, the CDR3 is TGTGCCAGCATCGTAGCGGGGGTCACAGATACGCAGTATTTT.

Ten or more counts support this clonotype. This sequence joins TRBV12-3 or TRBV12-4 and TRBJ2-1; no clear D. The CDR3 length is 11 residues. V was cut by 8 bases and J by 1 base, with 3 bases left in between. The CDR3: CASRSYNEQFF. As DNA, the CDR3 is TGTGCCAGCCGGTCCTACAATGAGCAGTTCTTC.

In this sample, this clonotype turned up many times. The chain has TRBV7-8 and TRBJ1-5, with D possibly TRBD1 on 5 matching bases. From germline, CDR1 is SGHVS and CDR2 FQNEAQ. There are 13 residues in the CDR3. V lost 6 bases, J lost 2 bases, and 8 bases lay in between. The CDR3 region has the DNA TGTGCCAGCAGTTGGGGCGGCAATCAGCCCCAGCATTTT. Its protein product is CASSWGGNQPQHF.

This clonotype was picked up many times. This chain links TRBV7-2 with TRBJ1-2; TRBD1 might be the D (5 bases). This CDR3 has 14 amino acids. V lost 3 bases to trimming and J lost 4 bases, with 12 bases between them. In germline, CDR1 is SGHTA, CDR2 FQGNSA. The CDR3 here is CASSFTSGGYGYTF. DNA for the CDR3: TGTGCCAGCAGCTTTACCTCCGGGGGCTATGGCTACACCTTC. The full variable domain, its missing parts supplied by reference TRBV7-2 and TRBJ1-2, is GAGVSQSPSNKVTEKGKDVELRCDPISGHTALYWYRQSLGQGLEFLIYFQGNSAPDKSGLPSDRFSAERTGGSVSTLTIQRTQQEDSAVYLCASSFTSGGYGYTFGSGTRLTVV.

This clonotype was seen at least ten times. The CDR3 sequence is CSAREIPSGGYEQYF. CDR3 nucleotides: TGCAGTGCTAGAGAAATCCCTAGCGGGGGCTACGAGCAGTACTTC. The V call is TRBV20-1, the J call TRBJ2-7; 10 bases match TRBD2. V shed 0 bases and J 3 bases; nucleotides not matched to a gene: 5. Per germline, CDR1 DFQATT and CDR2 SNEGSKA (reference sequence). This CDR3 comprises 15 residues.

This clonotype appeared once. The chain is built from TRBV7-2 and TRBJ1-3; no reliable D call. Germline assignment: CDR1 SGHTA and CDR2 FQGNSA. This CDR3 region has 12 residues. The germline V and J ends were trimmed by 5 bases and 2 bases, with 4 bases remaining between them. CDR3 nucleotides: TGTGCCAGCAGCCCTACTGGAAACACCATATATTTT. This codes for CASSPTGNTIYF.

This clonotype showed up many times. This chain joins TRBV7-2 and TRBJ1-2; the D gene is possibly TRBD1 (6 bases). The CDR3 loop spans 13 amino acids. V was shortened by 4 bases and J by 5 bases, with 11 bases between the two germline ends. Germline loops: CDR1 SGHTA, CDR2 FQGNSA. CDR3 loop: CASSSGQTYGYTF. CDR3 DNA sequence: TGTGCCAGCAGCTCTGGACAGACTTATGGCTACACCTTC.

This chain uses TRBV5-1 with TRBJ1-1; 9 positions agree with TRBD1. CDR3 length: 14 residues. CDR1 SGHRS and CDR2 YFSETQ come from the germline V gene. The junction had 7 bases not matched to a gene; V was cut back by 2 bases and J by 8 bases. The CDR3 protein is CASSLQGALPEAFF. The CDR3 nucleotides read TGCGCCAGCAGCTTACAGGGGGCGCTCCCGGAAGCTTTCTTT.

The table lists this clonotype with many counts. The gene calls are TRBV2 and TRBJ1-5; D ambiguous. The CDR3 has 12 residues. The V gene lost 4 bases and the J gene lost 3 bases, with 4 bases spanning the gap. CDR1 and CDR2 (germline): SNHLY, FYNNEI. Here the CDR3 reads CASSGPNQPQHF. The CDR3 nucleotides read TGTGCCAGCAGTGGACCCAATCAGCCCCAGCATTTT.